This TCR beta chain came from a study of cytomegalovirus exposure and HLA in healthy donors. Study results and caveats: Indistinguishability led to the exclusion of some V segments, TRBV6-2 and TRBV6-3 included. The number of N-insertions in an Asian-associated ancestry cluster was reportedly below the roughly 670-donor mean in a later analysis.

Note on this clone: As yet, its antigen is unknown.

The study ran its PCR with 60 Vbeta and 13 Jbeta primers. TCRdb's copy holds only in-frame clones and misses some; the assay was immunoSEQ multiplex PCR. The sample has approximately 120,000 clones; approximately 85% are singletons. The CDR3 length is 14 residues. V gave up 3 bases and J gave up 7 bases, with 13 bases separating them. Germline V gives CDR1 SGHRS, CDR2 YFSETQ. This TCR derives from a woman aged 25 to 39 in good health and CMV-seropositive. Material for sequencing was PBMCs. V gene TRBV5-1 combines with J gene TRBJ1-4; D is possibly TRBD1 (6 bases). CDR3 region: CASSWRGRAEKLFF. CDR3 nucleotides: TGCGCCAGCAGCTGGCGGGGGCGGGCTGAAAAACTGTTTTTT.